The present entry profiles one TCR beta chain with its context. Antigen: not known. This PCR relied on a set of 60 Vbeta primers and 13 Jbeta primers. The assay was immunoSEQ multiplex PCR, and TCRdb's table has in-frame clones only and misses some. This table has roughly 190,000 clones, roughly 75% appearing once. This sample was included in a study of cytomegalovirus exposure and HLA in healthy donors. Findings and limits, study-wide: A prior analysis recorded that most TCR beta V segments were productive about 87% or about 30% of the time.

Per germline, CDR1 SGDLS and CDR2 YYNGEE. The CDR3 runs to 19 residues. V shed 4 bases, J shed 5 bases, and the junction held 15 bases outside the gene matches. Material for sequencing was PBMCs. This receptor was obtained from a man younger than 45 in good health and CMV-seropositive. The chain uses TRBV9 and TRBJ2-3, with TRBD2 matching over 14 bases. The CDR3 reads CASSPRAGTSGRGIDTQYF. The CDR3 DNA reads TGTGCCAGCAGCCCGCGGGCCGGGACTAGCGGGAGAGGGATAGATACGCAGTATTTT.